The rows below give T cell receptor beta chains drawn from one sample of a study of early T cells in non-severe SARS-CoV-2 infection. Via MiXCR, TCRdb re-called the 5' RACE reads, giving one row per CDR3 protein. The sample lists approximately 70,000 distinct CDR3 sequences, around an eighth occurring once. The material sequenced was whole blood, taken at baseline. These receptors originate from an adult who was a healthcare worker with PCR-confirmed SARS-CoV-2 infection or an uninfected control (not recorded which). CDR3s include the opening cysteine and the closing phenylalanine or tryptophan. The size entry is marked missing in some rows and otherwise reads once, few, many or a size class.

CDR3 protein: CASRQGQGTGELFF; V gene: TRBV12-3/TRBV12-4; J gene: TRBJ2-2; clone size: -
CDR3 protein: CASSLESDTQYF; V gene: TRBV11-2; J gene: TRBJ2-3; clone size: few
CDR3 protein: CSAKVSSNYGYTF; V gene: TRBV20-1; J gene: TRBJ1-2; clone size: many
CDR3 protein: CASSYSTATEQYF; V gene: TRBV6-5; J gene: TRBJ2-7; clone size: many
CDR3 protein: CASSYQSSPLHF; V gene: TRBV6-2/TRBV6-3; J gene: TRBJ1-6; clone size: -
CDR3 protein: CASSLGATSYTQYF; V gene: TRBV7-2; J gene: TRBJ2-3; clone size: few
CDR3 protein: CASSFRGGGQYF; V gene: TRBV12-3/TRBV12-4; J gene: TRBJ2-7; clone size: -
CDR3 protein: CASSPNTGSGQYF; V gene: TRBV7-9; J gene: TRBJ2-3; clone size: few
CDR3 protein: CSARVRSTYGYTF; V gene: TRBV20-1; J gene: TRBJ1-2; clone size: few
CDR3 protein: CSVDPDRATEAFF; V gene: TRBV20-1; J gene: TRBJ1-1; clone size: -
CDR3 protein: CASSPKSVNTEAFF; V gene: TRBV27; J gene: TRBJ1-1; clone size: few
CDR3 protein: CASSWVTRSGNTIYF; V gene: TRBV11-2; J gene: TRBJ1-3; clone size: -
CDR3 protein: CASTKLAGSSYNEQFF; V gene: TRBV19; J gene: TRBJ2-1; clone size: few
CDR3 protein: CASSFTDRRGEKLFF; V gene: TRBV7-9; J gene: TRBJ1-4; clone size: -
CDR3 protein: CASSQVGLFTDTQYF; V gene: TRBV4-1; J gene: TRBJ2-3; clone size: -
CDR3 protein: CASSHSGGAYEQYF; V gene: TRBV3-1; J gene: TRBJ2-7; clone size: -
CDR3 protein: CASSLGHSNQPQHF; V gene: TRBV27; J gene: TRBJ1-5; clone size: many
CDR3 protein: CASSLRGGTGSLHF; V gene: TRBV6-6; J gene: TRBJ1-6; clone size: many
CDR3 protein: CASSLGGYYGYTF; V gene: TRBV7-8; J gene: TRBJ1-2; clone size: -
CDR3 protein: CASSQETGIEAFF; V gene: TRBV4-3; J gene: TRBJ1-1; clone size: -
CDR3 protein: CASSLTDRFGKQPQHF; V gene: TRBV28; J gene: TRBJ1-5; clone size: few
CDR3 protein: CASSYPPPSEQYF; V gene: TRBV6-5; J gene: TRBJ2-7; clone size: -
CDR3 protein: CASRGNDRGYQPQHF; V gene: TRBV19; J gene: TRBJ1-5; clone size: -